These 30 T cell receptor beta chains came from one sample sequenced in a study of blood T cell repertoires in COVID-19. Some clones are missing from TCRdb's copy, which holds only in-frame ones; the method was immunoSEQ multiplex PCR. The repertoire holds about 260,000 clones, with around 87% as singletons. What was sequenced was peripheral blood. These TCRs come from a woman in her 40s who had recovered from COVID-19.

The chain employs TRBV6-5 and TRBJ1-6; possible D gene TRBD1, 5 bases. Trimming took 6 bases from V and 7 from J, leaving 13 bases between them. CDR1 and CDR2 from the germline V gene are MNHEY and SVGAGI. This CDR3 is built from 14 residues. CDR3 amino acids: CASRYDSLNSPLHF. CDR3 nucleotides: TGTGCCAGCAGATATGACAGTTTGAATTCACCCCTCCACTTT.

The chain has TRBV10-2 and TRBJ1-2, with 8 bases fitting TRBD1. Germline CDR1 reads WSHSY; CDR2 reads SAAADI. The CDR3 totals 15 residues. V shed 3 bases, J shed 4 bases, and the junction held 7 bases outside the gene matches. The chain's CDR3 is CASSEQGVKGYGYTF. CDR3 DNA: TGCGCCAGCAGTGAACAGGGGGTGAAGGGCTATGGCTACACCTTC.

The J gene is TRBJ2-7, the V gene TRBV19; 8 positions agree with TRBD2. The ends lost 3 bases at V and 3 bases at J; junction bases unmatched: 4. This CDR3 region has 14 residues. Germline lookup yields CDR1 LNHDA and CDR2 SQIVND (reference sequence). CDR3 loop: CASSIAGGLYEQYF. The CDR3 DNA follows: TGTGCCAGTAGTATTGCGGGGGGCCTCTACGAGCAGTACTTC.

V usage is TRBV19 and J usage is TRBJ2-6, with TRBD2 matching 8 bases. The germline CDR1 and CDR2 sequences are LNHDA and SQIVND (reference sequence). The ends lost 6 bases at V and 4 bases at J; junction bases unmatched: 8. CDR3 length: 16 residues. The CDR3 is CASSAGRTSGANVLTF. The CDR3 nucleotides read TGTGCCAGTAGCGCTGGACGGACTAGCGGGGCCAACGTCCTGACTTTC.

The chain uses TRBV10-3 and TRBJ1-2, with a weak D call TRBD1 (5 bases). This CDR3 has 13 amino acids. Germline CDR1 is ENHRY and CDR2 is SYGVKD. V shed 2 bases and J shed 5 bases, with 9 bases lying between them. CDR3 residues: CAISEAGRYGYTF. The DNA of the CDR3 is TGTGCCATCAGTGAGGCAGGGCGGTATGGCTACACCTTC.

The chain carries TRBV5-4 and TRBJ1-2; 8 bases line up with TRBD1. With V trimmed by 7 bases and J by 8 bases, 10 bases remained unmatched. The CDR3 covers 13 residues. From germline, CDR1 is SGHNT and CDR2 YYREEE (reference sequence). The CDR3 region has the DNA TGTGCCAGCCGTCGACAGGGGAGGGGCGGCTACACCTTC. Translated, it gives CASRRQGRGGYTF. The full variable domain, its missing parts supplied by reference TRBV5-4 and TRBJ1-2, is ETGVTQSPTHLIKTRGQQVTLRCSSQSGHNTVSWYQQALGQGPQFIFQYYREEENGRGNFPPRFSGLQFPNYSSELNVNALELDDSALYLCASRRQGRGGYTFGSGTRLTVV.

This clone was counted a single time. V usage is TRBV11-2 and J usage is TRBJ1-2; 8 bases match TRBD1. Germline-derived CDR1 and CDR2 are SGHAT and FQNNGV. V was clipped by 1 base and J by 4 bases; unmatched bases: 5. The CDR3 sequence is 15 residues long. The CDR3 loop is CASSLVDTGGYGYTF. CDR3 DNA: TGTGCCAGCAGCTTAGTCGACACAGGGGGCTATGGCTACACCTTC.

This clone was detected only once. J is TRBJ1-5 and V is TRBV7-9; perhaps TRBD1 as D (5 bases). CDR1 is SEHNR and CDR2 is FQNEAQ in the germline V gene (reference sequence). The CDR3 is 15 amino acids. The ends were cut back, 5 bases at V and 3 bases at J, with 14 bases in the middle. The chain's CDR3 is CASSAETENNQPQHF. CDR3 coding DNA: TGTGCCAGCAGCGCCGAGACAGAGAACAATCAGCCCCAGCATTTT.

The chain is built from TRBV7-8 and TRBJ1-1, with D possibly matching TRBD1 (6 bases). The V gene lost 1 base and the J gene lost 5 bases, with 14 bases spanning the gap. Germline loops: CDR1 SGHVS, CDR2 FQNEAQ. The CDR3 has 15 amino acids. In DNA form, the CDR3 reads TGTGCCAGCAGCTTAGATGGGGGGGCAGGGACTGAAGCTTTCTTT. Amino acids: CASSLDGGAGTEAFF.

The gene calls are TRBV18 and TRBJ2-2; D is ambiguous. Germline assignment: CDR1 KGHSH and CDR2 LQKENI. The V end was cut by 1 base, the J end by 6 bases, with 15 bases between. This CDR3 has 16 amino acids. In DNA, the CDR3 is TGTGCCAGCTCACCACTTGGCGCGTTGGCGGCCGGGGAGCTGTTTTTT. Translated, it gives CASSPLGALAAGELFF.

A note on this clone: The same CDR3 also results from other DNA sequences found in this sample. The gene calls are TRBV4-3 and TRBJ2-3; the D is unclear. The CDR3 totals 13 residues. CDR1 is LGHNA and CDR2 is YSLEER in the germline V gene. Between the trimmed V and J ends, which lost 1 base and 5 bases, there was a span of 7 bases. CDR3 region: CASSQAGGDTQYF. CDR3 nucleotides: TGCGCCAGCAGCCAAGCAGGTGGAGATACGCAGTATTTT.

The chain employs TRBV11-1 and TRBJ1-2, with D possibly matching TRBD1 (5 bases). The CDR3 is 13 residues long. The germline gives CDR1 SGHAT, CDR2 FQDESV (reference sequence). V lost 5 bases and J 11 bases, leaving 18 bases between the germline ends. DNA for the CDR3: TGTGCCAGCAGCCTGCGGGACGGGGACTTTTACACCTTC. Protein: CASSLRDGDFYTF.

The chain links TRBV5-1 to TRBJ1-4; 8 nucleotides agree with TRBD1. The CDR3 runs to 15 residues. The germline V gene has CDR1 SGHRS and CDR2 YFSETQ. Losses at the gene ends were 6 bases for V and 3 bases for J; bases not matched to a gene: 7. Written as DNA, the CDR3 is TGCGCCAGCATGGGCAGGGGGCTGGCTAATGAAAAACTGTTTTTT. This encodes CASMGRGLANEKLFF.

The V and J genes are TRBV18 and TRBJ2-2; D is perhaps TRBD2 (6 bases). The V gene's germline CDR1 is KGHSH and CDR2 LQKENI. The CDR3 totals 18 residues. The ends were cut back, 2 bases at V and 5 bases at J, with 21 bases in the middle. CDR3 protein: CASSPMIPGLAGTGELFF. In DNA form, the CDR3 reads TGTGCCAGCTCACCAATGATCCCGGGACTGGCGGGGACCGGGGAGCTGTTTTTT.

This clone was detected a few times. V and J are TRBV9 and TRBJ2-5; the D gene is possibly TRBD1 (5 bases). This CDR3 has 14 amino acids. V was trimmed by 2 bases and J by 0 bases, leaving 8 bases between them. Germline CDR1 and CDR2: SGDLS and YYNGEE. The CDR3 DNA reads TGTGCCAGCAGCGTGGGGCAGTACCAAGAGACCCAGTACTTC. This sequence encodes CASSVGQYQETQYF.

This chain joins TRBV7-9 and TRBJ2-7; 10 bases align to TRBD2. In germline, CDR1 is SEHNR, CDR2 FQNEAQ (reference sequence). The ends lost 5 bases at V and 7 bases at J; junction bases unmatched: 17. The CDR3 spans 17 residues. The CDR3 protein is CASSPAPIAGGPGEQYF. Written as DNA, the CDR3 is TGTGCCAGCAGCCCTGCTCCGATAGCGGGGGGACCGGGTGAGCAGTACTTC.

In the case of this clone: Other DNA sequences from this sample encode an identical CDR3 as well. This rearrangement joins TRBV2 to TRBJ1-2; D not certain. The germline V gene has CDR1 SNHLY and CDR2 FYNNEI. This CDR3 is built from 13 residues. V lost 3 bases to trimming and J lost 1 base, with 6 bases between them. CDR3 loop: CASSDGGNYGYTF. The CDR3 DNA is TGTGCCAGCAGTGACGGCGGTAACTATGGCTACACCTTC.

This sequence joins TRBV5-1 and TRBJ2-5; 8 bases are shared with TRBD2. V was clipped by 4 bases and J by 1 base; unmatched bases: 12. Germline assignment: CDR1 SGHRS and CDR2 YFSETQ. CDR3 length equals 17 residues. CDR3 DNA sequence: TGCGCCAGCAGCCGGGCCGGCCAGCGGGGGTTCCAAGAGACCCAGTACTTC. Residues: CASSRAGQRGFQETQYF.

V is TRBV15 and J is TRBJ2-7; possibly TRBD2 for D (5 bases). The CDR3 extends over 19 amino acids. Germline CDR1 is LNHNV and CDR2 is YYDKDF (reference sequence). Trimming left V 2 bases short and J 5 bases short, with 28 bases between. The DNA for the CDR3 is TGTGCCACCAGCAGACAATACCGACGAGGCTCCGGGGAAATCCACGAGCAGTACTTC. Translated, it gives CATSRQYRRGSGEIHEQYF.

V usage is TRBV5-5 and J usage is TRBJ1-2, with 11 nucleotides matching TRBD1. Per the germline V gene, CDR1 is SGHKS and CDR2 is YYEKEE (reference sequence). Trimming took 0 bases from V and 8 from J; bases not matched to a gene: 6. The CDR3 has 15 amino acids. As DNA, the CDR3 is TGTGCCAGCAGCTTGGGGACAGGGGGCGGAGGAGGCTACACCTTC. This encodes CASSLGTGGGGGYTF.

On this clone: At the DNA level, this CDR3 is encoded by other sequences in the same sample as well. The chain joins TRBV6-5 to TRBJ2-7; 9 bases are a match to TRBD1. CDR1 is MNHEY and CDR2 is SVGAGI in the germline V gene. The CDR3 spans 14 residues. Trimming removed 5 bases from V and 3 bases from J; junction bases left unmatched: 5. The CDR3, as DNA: TGTGCCAGCAGTCCCCAGACAGGGGGCTACGAGCAGTACTTC. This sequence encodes CASSPQTGGYEQYF.

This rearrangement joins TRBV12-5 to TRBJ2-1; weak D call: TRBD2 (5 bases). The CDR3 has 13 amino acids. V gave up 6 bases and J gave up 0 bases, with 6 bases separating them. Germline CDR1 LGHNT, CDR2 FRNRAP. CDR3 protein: CASGRASYNEQFF. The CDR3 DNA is TGTGCTAGTGGGAGGGCCTCCTACAATGAGCAGTTCTTC.

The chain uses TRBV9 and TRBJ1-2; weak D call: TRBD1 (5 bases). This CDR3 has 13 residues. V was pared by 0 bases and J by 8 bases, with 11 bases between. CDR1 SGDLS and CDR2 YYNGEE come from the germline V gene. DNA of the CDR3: TGTGCCAGCAGCGTAGGGTCAGGGCACGGCTACACCTTC. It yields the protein CASSVGSGHGYTF.

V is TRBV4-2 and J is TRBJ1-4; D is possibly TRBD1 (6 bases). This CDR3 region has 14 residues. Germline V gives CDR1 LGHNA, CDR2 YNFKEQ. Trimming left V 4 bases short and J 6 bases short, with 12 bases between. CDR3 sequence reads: CASSPGQFYEKLFF. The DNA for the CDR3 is TGTGCCAGCAGCCCTGGACAGTTTTATGAAAAACTGTTTTTT.

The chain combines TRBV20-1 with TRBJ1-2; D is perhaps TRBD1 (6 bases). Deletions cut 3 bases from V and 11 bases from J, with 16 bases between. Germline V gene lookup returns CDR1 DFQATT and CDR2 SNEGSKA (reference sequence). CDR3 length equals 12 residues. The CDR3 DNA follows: TGCAGTGCTAGTGGGGGCACCGTTGGGTACACCTTC. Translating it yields CSASGGTVGYTF.

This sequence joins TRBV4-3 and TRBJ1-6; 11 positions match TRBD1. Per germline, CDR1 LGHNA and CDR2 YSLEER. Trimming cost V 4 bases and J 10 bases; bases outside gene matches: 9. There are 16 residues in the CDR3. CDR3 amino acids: CASSLLSGTGGSPLHF. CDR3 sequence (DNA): TGCGCCAGCAGCCTGCTGTCCGGGACAGGGGGATCACCCCTCCACTTT.

The CDR3 region is CASSLSGGPENEQFF. The DNA of the CDR3 is TGCGCCAGCAGCTTGAGCGGGGGGCCAGAAAATGAGCAGTTCTTC. The rearrangement links TRBV5-1 to TRBJ2-1; 9 bases align to TRBD2. The CDR3 totals 15 residues. CDR1 and CDR2 (germline): SGHRS, YFSETQ. J lost 7 bases, V lost 1 base, and 6 bases had no gene match.

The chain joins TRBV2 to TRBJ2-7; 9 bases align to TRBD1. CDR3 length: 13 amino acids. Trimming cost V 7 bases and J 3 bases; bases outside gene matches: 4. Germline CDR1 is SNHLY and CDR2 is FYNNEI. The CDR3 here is CASTRDRVYEQYF. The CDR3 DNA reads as TGTGCCAGCACCCGGGACAGGGTCTACGAGCAGTACTTC. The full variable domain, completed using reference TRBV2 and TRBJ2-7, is EPEVTQTPSHQVTQMGQEVILRCVPISNHLYFYWYRQILGQKVEFLVSFYNNEISEKSEIFDDQFSVERPDGSNFTLKIRSTKLEDSAMYFCASTRDRVYEQYFGPGTRLTVT.

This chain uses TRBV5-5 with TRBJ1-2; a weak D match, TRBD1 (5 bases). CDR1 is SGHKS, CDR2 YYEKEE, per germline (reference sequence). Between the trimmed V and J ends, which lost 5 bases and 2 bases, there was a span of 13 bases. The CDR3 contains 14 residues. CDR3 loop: CASSLTGSNYGYTF. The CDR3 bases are TGTGCCAGCAGTCTCACAGGCTCAAACTATGGCTACACCTTC.

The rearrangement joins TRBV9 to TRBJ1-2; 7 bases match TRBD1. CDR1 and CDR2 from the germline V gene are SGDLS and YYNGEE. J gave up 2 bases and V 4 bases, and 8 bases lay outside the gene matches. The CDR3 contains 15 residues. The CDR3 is CASSYPKTGNYGYTF. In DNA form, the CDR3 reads TGTGCCAGCAGCTACCCCAAGACAGGGAACTATGGCTACACCTTC.